This TCR beta chain was found in a study of blood T cells in healthy people across ages (dated by TCRdb to 2014 to 2015). Some background on the complete study: In model experiments, template switching captured about one uniquely barcoded TCR beta cDNA molecule for every two T cells. Age-related changes in TCR beta repertoire diversity were measured in the study by deep sequencing normalized with unique cDNA molecular identifiers. The donors were divided into four age groups: young (average around 15 years), middle-aged (around 37), aged (around 67) and long-lived (82). The study analyzed two additional independent replicas of 1 million unique cDNA reads from the same blood draw for two donors, one aged 18 to 30 and one aged 80 or older.

Per the germline V gene (reference sequence), SGHNT is the CDR1 and YYREEE is the CDR2. Including cysteine and phenylalanine, the CDR3 has 14 amino acids. CDR3 DNA only is kept here, 42 bases in frame from base 1. Notes on this clonotype: Its antigen has not been determined. Qualities for individual bases were not recorded, and no much larger clone is one base off.

Systemically healthy Caucasian individuals from Russia, 35 to 40 in total and aged about 6 to 95 years, were included as donors. Around 9.8 milliliters of peripheral blood were collected from each donor into EDTA-treated Vacutainer tubes. Ficoll-Paque density-gradient centrifugation was used to isolate PBMCs, with at least 6 million obtained per sample. Total RNA, at least 5 micrograms per sample, was extracted from PBMCs with Trizol reagent. For every donor, an aliquot of PBMCs went through flow cytometry to measure the percentages of naive CD45RAhigh/CD27high T cells. Broad study findings and their caveats: Donor CMV infection status was unknown, potentially confounding age-related changes in expanded clonotypes. Total diversity estimates from one million sequenced T cells were considered lower bounds and underestimates. Since profiling was done on bulk unsorted PBMCs, naive and antigen-experienced compartments could not be conclusively compared. There was a strong correlation between observed TCR beta diversity and the percentage of naive T cells measured by flow cytometry. As age increased, observed TCR beta diversity per million T cells dropped in a roughly linear way, and a significant reduction was already evident by age approximately 40. Compared with the aged group, the long-lived group had more naive CD4+ T cells, fewer expanded clones and increased TCR diversity, a pattern suggesting age selection.

Library prep was done by 5' RACE. These reads were obtained on an Illumina HiSeq 2500. The second PCR ran for about 7 to 11 cycles and used a J-beta primer mix along with a sample-barcoded 5' primer. A template-switch 5' adaptor carrying 12 random nucleotides introduced a unique molecular identifier onto each TCR beta cDNA molecule. Each sample yielded at least 2.5 million CDR3-containing paired-end reads. First-strand cDNA was synthesized from all RNA with the Mint cDNA synthesis kit, primed by a TRBC-specific oligonucleotide. Following uracil-DNA glycosylase treatment, a first 18-cycle PCR with universal primers M1SS and BC2_uni_R was performed on all cDNA. On the authors' methods: For normalization, 1 million high-quality reads, each with a distinct molecular identifier, were randomly selected from each sample. Reads sharing molecular identifiers were discarded rather than binned into consensus sequences. MiTCR, run with a Q25 quality threshold and the strictest error-elimination algorithm, handled CDR3 identification, clonotype clustering and error correction. A nonparametric unseen species model with Euler transformation was used to estimate lower-bound total TCR beta diversity. TCRdb ran its own pipeline on the public reads, namely fastp trimming at Q25 and MiXCR clone calling, and kept in-frame beta chains. Every CDR3 protein is listed once, alongside the most common genes and DNA of its rows. The V and J calls were determined by TCRdb, not by the authors. The sample table contains 1 million or so distinct CDR3 sequences; only one count was recorded for roughly a quarter of them. Jointly, the top ten make up 0.65% to 0.95% of the sample.

These same records also appear under a second study, on T cells of mothers and their children. Drawing on the second study: Donors were nine systemically healthy Caucasian individuals: three mothers and their six children. cDNA synthesis used all of the extracted RNA, with 1.5 ug of RNA in each 15 ul reaction. In the second PCR, sample barcodes and 2-4 random nucleotides were introduced via the M1S primer. Each mother yielded over 10 million TCR beta CDR3 reads and each child 3 million to 3.5 million reads. Thymic selection similarly shapes TCR recombination output in related and unrelated pairs, with minor effect from inherited differences. Normalized repertoire overlap was always found to be slightly, but never significantly, higher in related mother-child pairs than in unrelated mother-child pairs. No persistent microchimeric T cell clones were detected, at a sensitivity of about 100 clones per million clonotypes. Deep NGS was used in the study to compare the TCR beta repertoires of mothers and children and to look for features that separate related mother-child pairs from unrelated individuals. On average, the children were approximately 11 +/- 4 years old, while the mothers were approximately 41 +/- 4 years old. After adapters were ligated using NEBNext reagents, the libraries underwent 100+100 nt paired-end sequencing on an Illumina HiSeq 2000. Mother and child libraries were prepared a month apart and sequenced in separate runs to prevent cross-contamination. For each donor, somewhere between about 500,000 and 2,000,000 distinct TCR beta clonotypes were identified. Naive TCR beta clonotypes were estimated from low-frequency clonotypes matched to each donor's FACS-determined naive share, without sorting.

The sample comprised blood. In this chain, TRBV5-4 is recombined with TRBJ1-2; 8 bases in the junction line up with TRBD1. This sequence originates from a girl aged 2-10 years in good health. The nucleotides are TGTGCAACCACCCAGGGGGCGCCTAACTATGGCTACACCTTC. Its amino acids are CATTQGAPNYGYTF.